A single T cell receptor (beta chain) is shown here with its context. The sample belongs to a study of blood T cell repertoires in COVID-19. The overall study: Material from acute and convalescent COVID-19 was sourced from the United States, Italy and Spain. Sources were T cells, B-cell-depleted T cells, or PBMCs; the material itself was cDNA or gDNA.

Per the study methods: The assay estimated nucleated cells by amplifying reference gene primers. TCRdb's copy holds only in-frame clones and misses some; the assay was immunoSEQ multiplex PCR. The V and J calls and the clone size are those of that table, but D and trimming were determined from the DNA. The top ten hold over 0.2% of the sample, which has some 670,000 clones, about 87% seen once. The trim removed 4 bases at V and 6 bases at J, leaving 5 bases unmatched. The V gene's germline CDR1 is MNHEY and CDR2 SVGEGT. CDR3 length: 15 residues. Sequenced sample: peripheral blood. This receptor was obtained from a woman under 30 with acute or convalescent COVID-19. The chain combines TRBV6-2 or TRBV6-3 with TRBJ1-6; 8 bases map to TRBD1. CDR3 in DNA: TGTGCCAGCAGTTTACCGGGACAGGCTAATTCACCCCTCCACTTT. Protein: CASSLPGQANSPLHF.